This T cell receptor beta chain was sequenced in a study of T cell repertoires in cytomegalovirus infection. On the study more broadly: In the study, CMV epitopes included recently identified HLA-C-restricted and well-studied HLA-B-restricted ones. Matching HLA type, along with CMV infection, was indicated by public TCR beta signatures. Overall study findings and caveats: Cumulative public TCR beta family frequency identified carriers of CMV plus the relevant HLA. In two of eight donors, the top clonotype was HLA-C-restricted CMV-specific.

About this clonotype itself: Its antigen is not known.

TCRdb fed the reads into MiXCR, producing one record per CDR3 protein. Altogether hundreds of thousands of distinct CDR3 sequences are present, around 35% being singletons, with the ten largest covering roughly 20%. CDR1 MNHNY and CDR2 SVGAGI come from the germline V gene (reference sequence). The CDR3 runs to 14 residues. V lost 10 bases and J lost 5, with 20 bases in between. The genes are TRBV6-6 and TRBJ1-1; D remains unclear. This clonotype was obtained from a human donor in good health (CMV status not recorded). Some clones in this sample may be carry-over from other donors' samples. The source was cultured PBMCs, collected from culture after CMV antigen stimulation. In nucleotides, the CDR3 is TGTGCCACTACCAACCCGACACTGACGACTGAAGCTTTCTTT. Protein product: CATTNPTLTTEAFF.